Listed here are 12 T cell receptor beta chains from one sample, sequenced in a study of T cell clonotyping in hematopoietic cell transplantation. Produced via immunoSEQ multiplex PCR; TCRdb's table is partial and in-frame only. The data hold 30,000 or so clones, with roughly 92% observed a single time. Specimen: PBMCs, collected 100 days after allogeneic stem cell transplant. The receptors were sampled from a female patient in her fifties or sixties who had an allogeneic stem cell transplant from a related donor, so the T cells may come from the graft donor. Some clones in this sample may be carry-over from other donors' samples.

The rearrangement joins TRBV28 to TRBJ1-5, with 7 positions matching TRBD1. This CDR3 has 12 amino acids. With V trimmed by 5 bases and J by 5 bases, 0 bases remained unmatched. Germline loops: CDR1 MDHEN, CDR2 SYDVKM. Here the CDR3 DNA reads TGTGCCAGCAGTACAGGGGATCAGCCCCAGCATTTT. This encodes CASSTGDQPQHF.

The DNA of the CDR3 is TGCGCCAGCAGCCAAGAGCAGGGTTTAGGCGAGCAGTACTTC. Its protein is CASSQEQGLGEQYF. This sequence joins TRBV4-3 and TRBJ2-7; D perhaps matches TRBD1 (5 bases). The CDR3 length is 14 residues. The V end lost 0 bases, the J end lost 6 bases, and 12 bases lay between the germline ends. From germline, CDR1 is LGHNA and CDR2 YSLEER.

As DNA, the CDR3 is TGTGCCAGCAGCCGCGGGGGGGCCTCTACAGATACGCAGTATTTT. This codes for CASSRGGASTDTQYF. The chain couples TRBV9 to TRBJ2-3, with 9 bases identical to TRBD2. Germline V gene sequence: CDR1 SGDLS, CDR2 YYNGEE. J lost 3 bases, V lost 4 bases, and 6 bases had no gene match. The CDR3 consists of 15 residues.

This chain links TRBV9 with TRBJ2-3; 10 bases agree with TRBD1. The CDR3 extends over 16 amino acids. Germline loops: CDR1 SGDLS, CDR2 YYNGEE. The trim removed 2 bases at V and 1 base at J, leaving 4 bases unmatched. DNA for the CDR3: TGTGCCAGCAGCGTGGGAGGACAGGGGGGCACAGATACGCAGTATTTT. Protein product: CASSVGGQGGTDTQYF.

This clone came up once. The chain uses TRBV2 and TRBJ2-5; D remains unclear. Per germline, CDR1 SNHLY and CDR2 FYNNEI. The CDR3 runs 14 residues. Trimming took off 6 bases at V and 1 base at J, with 12 bases between the two ends. In nucleotides, the CDR3 is TGTGCCAGCAGAGTCTCCGGCGGCCAAGAGACCCAGTACTTC. Its translation is CASRVSGGQETQYF.

The chain has TRBV5-1 and TRBJ2-3; tentative D call: TRBD1 (6 bases). Trimming cost V 0 bases and J 9 bases, with 11 bases left between them. The germline CDR1 and CDR2 sequences are SGHRS and YFSETQ. CDR3 length: 13 amino acids. The CDR3: CASSLEVGTTQYF. The CDR3 bases are TGCGCCAGCAGCTTGGAAGTTGGGACAACGCAGTATTTT.

The chain combines TRBV4-1 with TRBJ2-7; D possibly corresponds to TRBD1 (5 bases). The CDR3 consists of 15 residues. The V gene lost 0 bases and the J gene lost 3 bases, with 12 bases spanning the gap. CDR1 and CDR2 from the germline V gene are MGHRA and YSYEKL. CDR3 amino acids: CASSQDVRQLYEQYF. In DNA form, the CDR3 reads TGCGCCAGCAGCCAAGATGTAAGACAGCTCTACGAGCAGTACTTC.

This clone was detected a few times. The CDR3 spells CASSRLWSQHF. CDR3 nucleotide sequence: TGTGCCAGCAGCCGGCTATGGAGCCAGCATTTT. This sequence joins TRBV2 and TRBJ1-5; the D is unclear. The V end was cut by 6 bases, the J end by 12 bases, with 12 bases between. Germline CDR1 reads SNHLY; CDR2 reads FYNNEI. There are 11 residues in the CDR3.

The J gene is TRBJ1-2, the V gene TRBV10-3; D is uncertain. Trimming shortened V by 8 bases and J by 4 bases, and 11 bases separated the two germline ends. This CDR3 spans 12 amino acids. Looked up from germline, CDR1 is ENHRY and CDR2 is SYGVKD. The CDR3 region is CAIDDTLYGYTF. CDR3 sequence (DNA): TGTGCCATCGATGACACACTCTATGGCTACACCTTC.

This sequence joins TRBV6-4 and TRBJ1-2; the match to TRBD1 covers 7 bases. Looked up from germline, CDR1 is MRHNA and CDR2 is SNTAGT. The CDR3 loop spans 13 amino acids. The trim removed 5 bases at V and 5 bases at J, leaving 5 bases unmatched. The chain's CDR3 is CASSSGQAYGYTF. The DNA of the CDR3 is TGTGCCAGCAGTTCCGGACAGGCTTATGGCTACACCTTC.

The chain couples TRBV9 to TRBJ1-2; D not resolved. The V gene's germline CDR1 is SGDLS and CDR2 YYNGEE. Trimming removed 0 bases from V and 4 bases from J, with 7 bases in between. The CDR3 spans 13 residues. CDR3 sequence: CASSVGSPYGYTF. In DNA form, the CDR3 reads TGTGCCAGCAGCGTAGGTTCCCCCTATGGCTACACCTTC.

The chain links TRBV2 to TRBJ2-1, with D possibly matching TRBD2 (5 bases). The CDR3 loop spans 15 amino acids. Deletions cut 5 bases from V and 0 bases from J, with 11 bases between. Germline CDR1 reads SNHLY; CDR2 reads FYNNEI. DNA for the CDR3: TGTGCCAGCAGTCCCGGGGTGGGCTCCTACAATGAGCAGTTCTTC. Residues: CASSPGVGSYNEQFF. Full variable domain (missing parts from reference TRBV2 and TRBJ2-1): EPEVTQTPSHQVTQMGQEVILRCVPISNHLYFYWYRQILGQKVEFLVSFYNNEISEKSEIFDDQFSVERPDGSNFTLKIRSTKLEDSAMYFCASSPGVGSYNEQFFGPGTRLTVL.